This TCR beta chain was recorded in a study of early T cells in non-severe SARS-CoV-2 infection. Study-level information: From unsorted whole blood, bulk RNA was sequenced, and the chains remained unpaired. Findings and limits, study-wide: A preference for anti-spike CD8 responses marked VDJdb matching, which missed private and CD4 specificities.

Each single cDNA molecule received a unique molecular identifier. TCRdb reanalysed the 5' RACE reads using MiXCR and keeps one entry per CDR3 protein. The sample lists tens of thousands of distinct CDR3 sequences; 7% to 10% were seen once. CDR1 and CDR2 (germline): KGHSH, LQKENI. The CDR3 sequence is 14 residues long. V shed 5 bases and J 5 bases; nucleotides not matched to a gene: 6. Many counts were recorded for this clonotype. Its specificity is not known. The clonotype comes from an adult who was a healthcare worker with PCR-confirmed SARS-CoV-2 infection or an uninfected control (not recorded which). This sequence joins TRBV18 and TRBJ2-7; 10 bases are a match to TRBD1. Source material: whole blood. CDR3 sequence (DNA): TGTGCCAGCTCATCGCTGGACAGGGGGAACGAGCAGTACTTC. Translation: CASSSLDRGNEQYF.